Below are 9 T cell receptor beta chains sequenced from a single sample in a study of blood T cell repertoires in COVID-19. Clones were sequenced by immunoSEQ multiplex PCR, and TCRdb holds only the in-frame ones, with some missing. The repertoire holds roughly 170,000 clones, with just under 90% as singletons. Sequencing input: peripheral blood. The receptors stem from a woman in her 70s with COVID-19, enrolled during active disease.

The chain combines TRBV4-2 with TRBJ2-7; 15 nucleotides align to TRBD2. The length of the CDR3 is 20 residues. V lost 2 bases, J lost 2 bases, and 13 bases stayed unmatched. The V gene's germline CDR1 is LGHNA and CDR2 YNFKEQ. The CDR3 DNA is TGTGCCAGCAGCCAACAAGCCCTCAGGACTAGCGGGAGGGCTGCCTACGAGCAGTACTTC. It codes for CASSQQALRTSGRAAYEQYF.

This chain joins TRBV6-5 and TRBJ2-2; 9 bases map to TRBD1. This CDR3 region has 14 residues. CDR1 is MNHEY, CDR2 SVGAGI, per germline. V lost 7 bases, J lost 3 bases, and 3 bases stayed unmatched. The DNA for the CDR3 is TGTGCCAGCATACGGACAGGGGACACCGGGGAGCTGTTTTTT. It codes for CASIRTGDTGELFF.

The chain couples TRBV3-1 (or the pseudogene TRBV3-2) to TRBJ1-5; D call uncertain. CDR1 LGHDT and CDR2 YNNKEL come from the germline V gene (reference sequence). Trimming took off 0 bases at V and 7 bases at J, with 19 bases between the two ends. This CDR3 is built from 17 residues. CDR3 sequence (DNA): TGTGCCAGCAGCCAAGATATAGGTGGGGTTTCGGGGCAGCCCCAGCATTTT. As protein: CASSQDIGGVSGQPQHF.

The V gene is TRBV4-3, the J gene TRBJ1-3; 7 bases fit TRBD1. The CDR3 has 17 amino acids. The trim removed 0 bases at V and 0 bases at J, leaving 5 bases unmatched. Germline V gives CDR1 LGHNA, CDR2 YSLEER. The CDR3 spells CASSQDRGQYSGNTIYF. The CDR3 DNA follows: TGCGCCAGCAGCCAAGATCGGGGACAGTACTCTGGAAACACCATATATTTT.

The chain links TRBV28 to TRBJ1-3; D is uncertain. Trimming shortened V by 1 base and J by 1 base, and 11 bases separated the two germline ends. CDR3 length: 16 residues. CDR1 is MDHEN and CDR2 is SYDVKM in the germline V gene. CDR3 residues: CASSLFRSSSGNTIYF. The CDR3 DNA is TGTGCCAGCAGTTTATTCAGATCGTCTTCTGGAAACACCATATATTTT.

This sequence joins TRBV18 and TRBJ1-1; no clear D gene. V was cut by 0 bases and J by 4 bases, with 12 bases left in between. Per germline, CDR1 KGHSH and CDR2 LQKENI. There are 15 residues in the CDR3. The CDR3 sequence is CASSPPNLGTTEAFF. DNA of the CDR3: TGTGCCAGCTCACCACCAAATTTGGGCACCACTGAAGCTTTCTTT. The full variable domain, completed using reference TRBV18 and TRBJ1-1, is NAGVMQNPRHLVRRRGQEARLRCSPMKGHSHVYWYRQLPEEGLKFMVYLQKENIIDESGMPKERFSAEFPKEGPSILRIQQVVRGDSAAYFCASSPPNLGTTEAFFGQGTRLTVV.

The V gene is TRBV2, the J gene TRBJ1-5; 9 bases map to TRBD1. V was pared by 6 bases and J by 1 base, with 4 bases of the junction left unmatched. There are 15 residues in the CDR3. Germline values: CDR1 SNHLY, CDR2 FYNNEI. CDR3 DNA sequence: TGTGCCAGCAGACAGGGGGCGCAGAGCAATCAGCCCCAGCATTTT. It encodes CASRQGAQSNQPQHF.

The chain recombines TRBV11-3 with TRBJ2-1; D not certain. The CDR3 sequence is 14 residues long. Trimming took 3 bases from V and 5 from J, leaving 11 bases between them. Germline CDR1 is SGHNT and CDR2 is YENEEA. The chain's CDR3 is CASSFFASDNEQFF. CDR3 in DNA: TGTGCCAGCAGCTTTTTTGCTAGTGACAATGAGCAGTTCTTC. The full variable domain, its missing parts supplied by reference TRBV11-3 and TRBJ2-1, is EAGVVQSPRYKIIEKKQPVAFWCNPISGHNTLYWYLQNLGQGPELLIRYENEEAVDDSQLPKDRFSAERLKGVDSTLKIQPAELGDSAVYLCASSFFASDNEQFFGPGTRLTVL.

The chain is built from TRBV2 and TRBJ2-2, with TRBD2 matching 9 bases. Germline V gives CDR1 SNHLY, CDR2 FYNNEI. V shed 6 bases and J 2 bases; nucleotides not matched to a gene: 4. The CDR3 has 15 amino acids. The CDR3, as DNA: TGTGCCAGCAGGGTTAGCGGGAGTAACACCGGGGAGCTGTTTTTT. This encodes CASRVSGSNTGELFF.